This entry is about one T cell receptor beta chain. No antigen is known for it. The investigators amplified TCR beta CDR3 regions from RNA transcripts. HTBI primers drove first-round RT-PCR of the TCR CDR3. TCRdb re-derived calls from the multiplex PCR reads in MiXCR, one entry per CDR3 protein. The table lists about 600,000 distinct CDR3 sequences, approximately 15% of them singletons. The source of the sample is a study of T cells in Graves' hyperthyroidism and ophthalmopathy. Study summary: Before treatment of any kind, peripheral blood was taken at initial diagnosis.

This CDR3 is 13 amino acids long. Trimming removed 6 bases at V and 6 bases at J, with 14 bases between. Germline assignment: CDR1 MDHEN and CDR2 SYDVKM. Exclusion of a patient resulted from uncontrolled infection, other autoimmune disease, pregnancy or lactation. Diagnosis rested on symptoms, serum thyroxine and TRAb, thyroid ultrasound, and orbital computed tomography. General study points: From stable hyperthyroidism, ophthalmopathy was separated by a 13 V-J model.

This sequence originates from a woman under 30 with Graves' ophthalmopathy. The chain is built from TRBV28 and TRBJ1-1; D is uncertain. The sample taken for sequencing was blood. In nucleotides, the CDR3 is TGTGCCAGCAGCCGCCGGGGTGGGGCTGAAGCTTTCTTT. The encoded protein is CASSRRGGAEAFF.